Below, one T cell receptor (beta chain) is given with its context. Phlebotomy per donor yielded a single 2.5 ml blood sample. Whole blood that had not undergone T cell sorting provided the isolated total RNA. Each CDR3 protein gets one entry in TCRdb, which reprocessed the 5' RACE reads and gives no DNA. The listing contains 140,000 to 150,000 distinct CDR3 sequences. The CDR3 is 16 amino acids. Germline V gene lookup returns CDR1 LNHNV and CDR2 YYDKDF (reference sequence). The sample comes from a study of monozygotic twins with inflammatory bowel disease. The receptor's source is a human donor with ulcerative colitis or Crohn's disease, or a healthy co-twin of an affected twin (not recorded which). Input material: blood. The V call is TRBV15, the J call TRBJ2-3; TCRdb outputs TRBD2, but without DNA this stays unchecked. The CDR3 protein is CATSETSGSDIDTQYF.